What follows describes a single T cell receptor (beta chain). This sample was included in a study of blood T cell repertoires in COVID-19. Study background: The United States, Italy and Spain provided the acute and convalescent COVID-19 samples. T cells, B-cell-depleted T cells, or PBMCs provided the cDNA or gDNA that served as material.

Germline CDR1 is MNHNY and CDR2 is SVGAGI (reference sequence). The CDR3 is 14 amino acids. Between the trimmed V and J ends, which lost 7 bases and 5 bases, there was a span of 14 bases. As handled by the study authors: Quantification of nucleated cells was approximated via reference gene primer amplification. Measured with immunoSEQ multiplex PCR; TCRdb has only the in-frame clones, and not every one. Clonal size and the V and J genes are those of that table, whereas D and trimming came from the DNA. The sample carries 65,000 to 90,000 clones, about 82% recorded once. The sample was peripheral blood. The chain employs TRBV6-6 and TRBJ1-4; D ambiguous. This TCR came from a woman aged 80 or over with active or convalescent COVID-19. Written as DNA, the CDR3 is TGTGCCAGCAAAAAACGGGGAGGGAATGAAAAACTGTTTTTT. Translation gives CASKKRGGNEKLFF.